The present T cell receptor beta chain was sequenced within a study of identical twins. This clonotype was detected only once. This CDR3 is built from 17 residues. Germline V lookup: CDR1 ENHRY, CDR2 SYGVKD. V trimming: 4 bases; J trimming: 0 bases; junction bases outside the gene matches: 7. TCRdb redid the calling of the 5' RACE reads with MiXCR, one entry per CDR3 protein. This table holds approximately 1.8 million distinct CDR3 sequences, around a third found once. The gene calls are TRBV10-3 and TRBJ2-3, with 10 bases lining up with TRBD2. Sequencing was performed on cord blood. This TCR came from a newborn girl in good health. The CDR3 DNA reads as TGTGCCATCAGTGGGTCGACTAGCGGGTATAGCACAGATACGCAGTATTTT. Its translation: CAISGSTSGYSTDTQYF.